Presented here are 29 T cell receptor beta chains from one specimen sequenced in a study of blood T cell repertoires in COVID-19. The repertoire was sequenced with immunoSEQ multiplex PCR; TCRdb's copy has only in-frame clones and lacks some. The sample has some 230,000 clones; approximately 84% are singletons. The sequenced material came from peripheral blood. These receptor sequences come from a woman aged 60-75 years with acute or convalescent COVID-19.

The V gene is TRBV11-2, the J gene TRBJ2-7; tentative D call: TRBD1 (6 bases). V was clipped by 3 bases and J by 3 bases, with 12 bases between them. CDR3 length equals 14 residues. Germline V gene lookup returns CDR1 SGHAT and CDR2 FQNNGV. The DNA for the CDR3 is TGTGCCAGCAGCTTCATCGGACAGATCTACGAGCAGTACTTC. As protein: CASSFIGQIYEQYF.

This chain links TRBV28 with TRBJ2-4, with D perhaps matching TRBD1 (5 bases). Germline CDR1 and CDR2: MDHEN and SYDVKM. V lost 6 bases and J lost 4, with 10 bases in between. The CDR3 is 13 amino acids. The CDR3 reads CASSQGIKNIQYF. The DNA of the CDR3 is TGTGCCAGCAGCCAGGGAATTAAAAACATTCAGTACTTC.

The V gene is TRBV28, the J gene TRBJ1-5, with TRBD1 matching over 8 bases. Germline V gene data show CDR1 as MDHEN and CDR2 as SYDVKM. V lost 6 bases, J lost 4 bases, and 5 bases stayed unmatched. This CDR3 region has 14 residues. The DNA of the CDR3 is TGTGCCAGCAGACAGGGGGGAACTAATCAGCCCCAGCATTTT. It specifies CASRQGGTNQPQHF.

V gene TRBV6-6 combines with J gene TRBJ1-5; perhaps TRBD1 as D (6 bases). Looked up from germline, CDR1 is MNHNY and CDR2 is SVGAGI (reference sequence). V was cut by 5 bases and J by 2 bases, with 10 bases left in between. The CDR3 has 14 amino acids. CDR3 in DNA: TGTGCCAGCAGTGAGGGGGGGCGCAATCAGCCCCAGCATTTT. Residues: CASSEGGRNQPQHF.

CDR3 in DNA: TGTGCCAGCAGCCCCTCCGGCGAGGGGGTAAACTATAATTCACCCCTCCACTTT. Protein: CASSPSGEGVNYNSPLHF. This rearrangement joins TRBV5-8 to TRBJ1-6, with D perhaps TRBD1 (6 bases). This CDR3 comprises 18 residues. Germline assignment: CDR1 SGHTS and CDR2 YDEGEE. V lost 4 bases to trimming and J lost 3 bases, with 20 bases between them. The full variable domain, with the rest looked up from reference TRBV5-8 and TRBJ1-6, is EAGVTQSPTHLIKTRGQQATLRCSPISGHTSVYWYQQALGLGLQFLLWYDEGEERNRGNFPPRFSGRQFPNYSSELNVNALELEDSALYLCASSPSGEGVNYNSPLHFGNGTRLTVT.

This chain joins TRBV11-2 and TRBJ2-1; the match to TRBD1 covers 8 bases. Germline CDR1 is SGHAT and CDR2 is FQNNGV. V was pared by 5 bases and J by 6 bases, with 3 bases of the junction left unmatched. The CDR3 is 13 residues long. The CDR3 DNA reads TGTGCCAGCAGCCAAACAGGGGGCAATGAGCAGTTCTTC. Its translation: CASSQTGGNEQFF.

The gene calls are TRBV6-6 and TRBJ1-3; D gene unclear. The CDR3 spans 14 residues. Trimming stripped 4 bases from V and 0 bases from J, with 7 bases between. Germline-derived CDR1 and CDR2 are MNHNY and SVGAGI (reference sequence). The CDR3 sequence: CASSSSDSGNTIYF. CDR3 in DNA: TGTGCCAGCAGTTCTAGCGACTCTGGAAACACCATATATTTT.

The CDR3: CASSALRGDYEQYF. The DNA of the CDR3 is TGTGCCAGCAGCGCCTTGCGGGGGGACTACGAGCAGTACTTC. This chain uses TRBV5-5 with TRBJ2-7; 8 nucleotides line up with TRBD2. Germline V CDR1 and CDR2: SGHKS, YYEKEE (reference sequence). J lost 3 bases, V lost 4 bases, and 6 bases had no gene match. The CDR3 runs to 14 residues.

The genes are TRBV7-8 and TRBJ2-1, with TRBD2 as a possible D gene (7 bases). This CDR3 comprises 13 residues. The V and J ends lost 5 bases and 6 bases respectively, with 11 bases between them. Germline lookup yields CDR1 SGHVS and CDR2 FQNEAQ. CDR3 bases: TGTGCCAGCAGCGACGGGGGGCCCAATGAGCAGTTCTTC. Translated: CASSDGGPNEQFF.

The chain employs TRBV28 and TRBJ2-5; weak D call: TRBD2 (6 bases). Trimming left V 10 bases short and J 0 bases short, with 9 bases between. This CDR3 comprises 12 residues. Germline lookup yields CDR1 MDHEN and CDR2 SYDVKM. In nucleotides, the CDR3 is TGTGCCACCAGGGACTACCAAGAGACCCAGTACTTC. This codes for CATRDYQETQYF.

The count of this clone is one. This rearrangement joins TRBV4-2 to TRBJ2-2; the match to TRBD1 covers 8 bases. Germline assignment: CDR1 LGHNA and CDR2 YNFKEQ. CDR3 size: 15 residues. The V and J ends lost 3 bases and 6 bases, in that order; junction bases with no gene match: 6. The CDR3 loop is CASSHGQGVPGELFF. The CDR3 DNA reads TGTGCCAGCAGCCACGGACAGGGAGTCCCCGGGGAGCTGTTTTTT.

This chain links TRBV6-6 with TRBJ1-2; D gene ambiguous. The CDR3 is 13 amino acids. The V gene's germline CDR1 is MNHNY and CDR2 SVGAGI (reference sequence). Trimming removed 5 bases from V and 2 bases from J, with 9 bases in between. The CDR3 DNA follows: TGTGCCAGCAGTGAGCGGGTGAACTATGGCTACACCTTC. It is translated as CASSERVNYGYTF.

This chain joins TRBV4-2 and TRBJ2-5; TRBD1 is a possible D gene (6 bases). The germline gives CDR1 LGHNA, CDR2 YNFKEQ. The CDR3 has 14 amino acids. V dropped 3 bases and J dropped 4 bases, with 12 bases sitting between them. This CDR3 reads CASSQPTGSETQYF. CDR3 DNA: TGTGCCAGCAGCCAGCCTACAGGGTCAGAGACCCAGTACTTC.

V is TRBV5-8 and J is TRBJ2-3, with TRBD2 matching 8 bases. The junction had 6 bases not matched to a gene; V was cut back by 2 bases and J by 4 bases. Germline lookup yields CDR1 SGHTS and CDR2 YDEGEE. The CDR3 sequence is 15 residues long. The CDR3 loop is CASSFISGGPDTQYF. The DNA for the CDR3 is TGTGCCAGCAGCTTTATCAGCGGGGGACCAGATACGCAGTATTTT. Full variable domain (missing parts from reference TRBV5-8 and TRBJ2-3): EAGVTQSPTHLIKTRGQQATLRCSPISGHTSVYWYQQALGLGLQFLLWYDEGEERNRGNFPPRFSGRQFPNYSSELNVNALELEDSALYLCASSFISGGPDTQYFGPGTRLTVL.

The CDR3 here is CSASQGRPQGGYGYTF. DNA of the CDR3: TGCAGTGCTAGTCAGGGGCGACCACAAGGGGGATATGGCTACACCTTC. The chain uses TRBV20-1 and TRBJ1-2, with a tentative D call TRBD1 (6 bases). CDR1 DFQATT and CDR2 SNEGSKA come from the germline V gene (reference sequence). This CDR3 has 16 amino acids. Trimming pared 3 bases from V and 5 bases from J, leaving 22 bases between.

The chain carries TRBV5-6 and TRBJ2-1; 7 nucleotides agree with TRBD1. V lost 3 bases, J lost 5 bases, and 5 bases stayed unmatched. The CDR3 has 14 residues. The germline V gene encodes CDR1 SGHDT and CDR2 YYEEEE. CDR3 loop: CASSSRDSNNEQFF. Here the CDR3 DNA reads TGTGCCAGCAGCTCCCGGGACAGTAACAATGAGCAGTTCTTC.

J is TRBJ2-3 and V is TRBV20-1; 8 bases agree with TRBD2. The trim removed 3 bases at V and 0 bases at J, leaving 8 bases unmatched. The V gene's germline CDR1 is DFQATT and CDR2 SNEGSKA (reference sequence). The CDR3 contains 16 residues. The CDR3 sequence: CSASLPGGGSTDTQYF. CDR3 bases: TGCAGTGCTAGTCTCCCGGGAGGGGGGAGCACAGATACGCAGTATTTT.

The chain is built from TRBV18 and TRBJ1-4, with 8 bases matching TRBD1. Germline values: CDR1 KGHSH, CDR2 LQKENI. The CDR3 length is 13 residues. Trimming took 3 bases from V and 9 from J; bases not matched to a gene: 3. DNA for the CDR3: TGTGCCAGCTCACCCGGACAGGGTCAAAAACTGTTTTTT. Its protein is CASSPGQGQKLFF. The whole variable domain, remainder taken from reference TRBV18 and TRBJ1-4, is NAGVMQNPRHLVRRRGQEARLRCSPMKGHSHVYWYRQLPEEGLKFMVYLQKENIIDESGMPKERFSAEFPKEGPSILRIQQVVRGDSAAYFCASSPGQGQKLFFGSGTQLSVL.

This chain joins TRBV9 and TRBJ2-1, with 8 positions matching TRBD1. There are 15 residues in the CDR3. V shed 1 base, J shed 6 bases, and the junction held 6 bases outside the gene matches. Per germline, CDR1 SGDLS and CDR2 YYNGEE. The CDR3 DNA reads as TGTGCCAGCAGCGTACAGGGACAGGACTTCAATGAGCAGTTCTTC. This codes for CASSVQGQDFNEQFF.

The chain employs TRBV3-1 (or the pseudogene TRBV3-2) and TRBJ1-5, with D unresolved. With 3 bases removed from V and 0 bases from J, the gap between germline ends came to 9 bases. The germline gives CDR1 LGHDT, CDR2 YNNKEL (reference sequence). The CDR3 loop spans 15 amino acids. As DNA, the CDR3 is TGTGCCAGCAGCCAGAATCTCTATAGCAATCAGCCCCAGCATTTT. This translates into CASSQNLYSNQPQHF.

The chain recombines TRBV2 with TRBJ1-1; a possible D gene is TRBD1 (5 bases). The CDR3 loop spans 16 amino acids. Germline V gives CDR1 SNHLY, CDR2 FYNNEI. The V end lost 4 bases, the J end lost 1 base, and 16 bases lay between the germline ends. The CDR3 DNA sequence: TGTGCCAGCAGTGGCAATGCGGGGAGGGGGAACACTGAAGCTTTCTTT. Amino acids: CASSGNAGRGNTEAFF.

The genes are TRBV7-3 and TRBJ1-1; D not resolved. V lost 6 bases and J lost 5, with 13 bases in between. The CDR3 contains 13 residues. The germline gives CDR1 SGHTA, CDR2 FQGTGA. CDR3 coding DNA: TGTGCCAGCAGTCTAGATAGGGAGACTGAAGCTTTCTTT. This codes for CASSLDRETEAFF. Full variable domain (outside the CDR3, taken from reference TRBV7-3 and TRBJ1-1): GAGVSQTPSNKVTEKGKYVELRCDPISGHTALYWYRQSLGQGPEFLIYFQGTGAADDSGLPNDRFFAVRPEGSVSTLKIQRTERGDSAVYLCASSLDRETEAFFGQGTRLTVV.

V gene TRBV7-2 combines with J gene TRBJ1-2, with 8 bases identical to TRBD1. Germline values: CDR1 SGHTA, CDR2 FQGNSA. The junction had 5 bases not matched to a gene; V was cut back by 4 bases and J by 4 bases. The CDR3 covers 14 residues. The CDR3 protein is CASSSYDRGYGYTF. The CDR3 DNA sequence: TGTGCCAGCAGCTCGTATGACAGGGGCTATGGCTACACCTTC.

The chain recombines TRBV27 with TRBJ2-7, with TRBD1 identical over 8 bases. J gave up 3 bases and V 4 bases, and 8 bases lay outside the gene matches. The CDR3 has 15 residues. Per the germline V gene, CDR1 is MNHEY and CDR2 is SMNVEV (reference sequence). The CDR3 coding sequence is TGTGCCAGCAGTTATTCGGGACAGGCATACTACGAGCAGTACTTC. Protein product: CASSYSGQAYYEQYF.

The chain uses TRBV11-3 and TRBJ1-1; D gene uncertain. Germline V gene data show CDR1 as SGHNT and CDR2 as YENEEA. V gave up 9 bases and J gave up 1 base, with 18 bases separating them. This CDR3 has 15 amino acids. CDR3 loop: CASPHVSRGNTEAFF. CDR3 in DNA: TGTGCCAGTCCACATGTGTCGCGGGGGAACACTGAAGCTTTCTTT.

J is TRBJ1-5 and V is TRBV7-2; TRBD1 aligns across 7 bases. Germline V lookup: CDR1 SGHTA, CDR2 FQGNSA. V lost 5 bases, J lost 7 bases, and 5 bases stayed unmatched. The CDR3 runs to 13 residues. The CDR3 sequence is CASSPTGVQPQHF. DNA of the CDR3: TGTGCCAGCAGCCCCACAGGGGTCCAGCCCCAGCATTTT.

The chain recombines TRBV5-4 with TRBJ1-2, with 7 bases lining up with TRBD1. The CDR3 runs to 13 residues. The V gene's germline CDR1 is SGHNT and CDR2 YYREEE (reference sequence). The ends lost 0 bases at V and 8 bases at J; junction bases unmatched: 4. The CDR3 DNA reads TGTGCCAGCAGCTTGGGAGGGGGCCGGGGCTACACCTTC. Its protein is CASSLGGGRGYTF.

CDR3 sequence: CASSSRDRIFDGYTF. The CDR3 bases are TGTGCCAGCAGCTCCCGGGACAGGATCTTCGATGGCTACACCTTC. This chain uses TRBV7-2 with TRBJ1-2; TRBD1 agrees at 8 bases. V was pared by 4 bases and J by 6 bases, with 10 bases of the junction left unmatched. This CDR3 spans 15 amino acids. Germline V gives CDR1 SGHTA, CDR2 FQGNSA.

The CDR3: CASRTSAGGKLFF. CDR3 nucleotides: TGTGCCAGCAGGACATCCGCGGGCGGAAAACTGTTTTTT. V and J are TRBV2 and TRBJ1-4; no clear D. CDR1 is SNHLY, CDR2 FYNNEI, per germline. The CDR3 contains 13 residues. Trimming took 6 bases from V and 10 from J, leaving 15 bases between them. Combining the CDR3 with reference TRBV2 and TRBJ1-4 gives the whole variable domain EPEVTQTPSHQVTQMGQEVILRCVPISNHLYFYWYRQILGQKVEFLVSFYNNEISEKSEIFDDQFSVERPDGSNFTLKIRSTKLEDSAMYFCASRTSAGGKLFFGSGTQLSVL.